A single TCR beta chain is shown here with its context. Its antigen is not identified. The sample belongs to a study of shared clonotypes between healthy human individuals. The data were produced by immunoSEQ multiplex PCR, yet TCRdb's version contains in-frame clones alone and is incomplete. Here the sample spans approximately 720,000 clones, about three quarters being singletons. The authors divided CD4+ cells into CD45RA+ naive and CD45RA-negative memory subsets. Study findings and constraints: Clonotype sharing among donors likely depends on sequencing depth. Only blood was sampled; tissue repertoires likely differ.

This CDR3 is 15 amino acids long. Germline lookup yields CDR1 SEHNR and CDR2 FQNEAQ (reference sequence). The V gene lost 4 bases and the J gene lost 6 bases, with 16 bases spanning the gap. The sequence came from a woman in her twenties or thirties in good health. V and J are TRBV7-9 and TRBJ2-1, with D possibly called TRBD1 or TRBD2 (6 bases each). The sequenced sample was memory CD4+ T cells sorted from blood. Subset described: CD45RA-negative fraction. DNA of the CDR3: TGTGCCAGCAGCTCCCGTGGGGGGCTAGCCAATGAGCAGTTCTTC. Residues: CASSSRGGLANEQFF.